The clone carrying this TCR beta chain has at least ten counts. Its antigen is as yet unknown. cDNA libraries for TCR beta contained unique molecular identifiers. In TCRdb, the PCR reads were re-called with MiXCR into one record per CDR3 protein. The sample contains over 250,000 distinct CDR3 sequences, less than 40% of which appear only once. These data come from a study of post-analysis software for immune sequencing data. Notes on the study in general: By F measure, samples from a shared preparation batch strongly co-clustered.

Specimen: blood. The sequence derives from a girl under 18 with multiple sclerosis.

The CDR3 reads CASSQVHAGGADTEAFF. The CDR3 region has the DNA TGCGCCAGCAGCCAAGTTCACGCGGGGGGCGCGGACACTGAAGCTTTCTTT. The V and J genes are TRBV4-1 and TRBJ1-1, with D perhaps TRBD1 (6 bases). This CDR3 has 17 amino acids. Per the germline V gene, CDR1 is MGHRA and CDR2 is YSYEKL. The germline V and J ends were trimmed by 1 base and 3 bases, with 18 bases remaining between them.